This record concerns one TCR beta chain sequence. Regions amplified from RNA transcripts were the TCR beta CDR3 regions. Carried out on the TCR CDR3, a first-round RT-PCR used the HTBI primer set. TCRdb passed the multiplex PCR reads through MiXCR, listing each CDR3 protein once. The table lists around 690,000 distinct CDR3 sequences, roughly 20% of them singletons. This sample is part of a study of T cells in Graves' hyperthyroidism and ophthalmopathy. CDR3 length equals 15 residues. Germline CDR1 SGDLS, CDR2 YYNGEE. V lost 4 bases, J lost 2 bases, and 4 bases stayed unmatched. The rearrangement joins TRBV9 to TRBJ2-1; 9 bases map to TRBD1. Material for sequencing was blood. The TCR originated in a man aged 25-40 years with Graves' ophthalmopathy. CDR3 sequence reads: CASSRQGDTYNEQFF. The CDR3, as DNA: TGTGCCAGCAGCAGACAGGGGGATACCTACAATGAGCAGTTCTTC.